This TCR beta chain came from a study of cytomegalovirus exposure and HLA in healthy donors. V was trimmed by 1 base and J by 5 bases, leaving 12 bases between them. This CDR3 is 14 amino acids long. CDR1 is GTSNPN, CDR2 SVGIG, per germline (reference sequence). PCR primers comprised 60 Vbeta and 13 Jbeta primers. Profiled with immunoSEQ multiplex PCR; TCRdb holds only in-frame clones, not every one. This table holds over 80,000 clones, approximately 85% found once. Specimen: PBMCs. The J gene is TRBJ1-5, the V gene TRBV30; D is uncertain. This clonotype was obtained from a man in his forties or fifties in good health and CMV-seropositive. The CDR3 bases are TGTGCCTGGAGTGAGGGAGGGATTGATCAGCCCCAGCATTTT. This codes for CAWSEGGIDQPQHF. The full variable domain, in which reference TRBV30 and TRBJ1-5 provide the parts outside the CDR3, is SQTIHQWPATLVQPVGSPLSLECTVEGTSNPNLYWYRQAAGRGLQLLFYSVGIGQISSEVPQNLSASRPQDRQFILSSKKLLLSDSGFYLCAWSEGGIDQPQHFGDGTRLSIL.